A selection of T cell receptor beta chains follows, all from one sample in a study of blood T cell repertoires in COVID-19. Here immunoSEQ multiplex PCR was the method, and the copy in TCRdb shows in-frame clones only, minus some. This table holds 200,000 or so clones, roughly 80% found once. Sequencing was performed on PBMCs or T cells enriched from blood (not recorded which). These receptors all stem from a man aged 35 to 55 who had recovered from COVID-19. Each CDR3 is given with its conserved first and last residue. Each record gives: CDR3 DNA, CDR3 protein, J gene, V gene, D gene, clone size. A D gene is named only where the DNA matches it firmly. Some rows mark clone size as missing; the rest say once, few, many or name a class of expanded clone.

TGTGCCAGCAGCGTAGAAGGGGGGGTTGTAGGGTATGGCTACACCTTC CASSVEGGVVGYGYTF TRBJ1-2 TRBV9 . .
TGCGCCAGCAGCCAAGATCACCAGGGGGCTTTCCCTGGGGCCAACGTCCTGACTTTC CASSQDHQGAFPGANVLTF TRBJ2-6 TRBV4-3 TRBD1 once
TGTGCCAGCAGCTCCCGGACAGGGGTAGGGGACACTGAAGCTTTCTTT CASSSRTGVGDTEAFF TRBJ1-1 TRBV7-9 TRBD1 .
TGTGCCAGCAGATATGCAGGGGCGGCTGAAGCTTTCTTT CASRYAGAAEAFF TRBJ1-1 TRBV27 . .
TGTGCCAGTAGCTGGGGACAGGGTACCAATCAGCCCCAGCATTTT CASSWGQGTNQPQHF TRBJ1-5 TRBV19 TRBD1 .
TGTGCCTGGAGTCTTTCCGGACAGGCCTTCTCCACCTTC CAWSLSGQAFSTF TRBJ1-2 TRBV30 TRBD1 .
TGTGCCAGCTCACCACCGGACAGGGCGGTTTACAATGAGCAGTTCTTC CASSPPDRAVYNEQFF TRBJ2-1 TRBV18 TRBD1 .
TGTGCCAGGAACTTAGCGGGGGTGAACACCGGGGAGCTGTTTTTT CARNLAGVNTGELFF TRBJ2-2 TRBV21-1 . medium-sized
TGTGCCAGCACATACAGGGGTACAAACTACACAGATACGCAGTATTTT CASTYRGTNYTDTQYF TRBJ2-3 TRBV28 TRBD1 .
TGTGCCAGCAGCCCCTACGAGGGCTCCTACGGGCAGTACTTC CASSPYEGSYGQYF TRBJ2-7 TRBV6-5 . .
TGTGCCTGGAGGGTAACCGGGACAAACTCTGGAAACACCATATATTTT CAWRVTGTNSGNTIYF TRBJ1-3 TRBV30 . .
TGTGCCACGCTCCCTGCTAGCGGGGGAACAGATACGCAGTATTTT CATLPASGGTDTQYF TRBJ2-3 TRBV10-3 TRBD2 .
TGCGCCAGCAGCTTGGTGACAGGGGCGACCACTGAAGCTTTCTTT CASSLVTGATTEAFF TRBJ1-1 TRBV5-1 TRBD1 .
TGTGCCAGCAACCTCCCTACAGACAGGAGCTATAATTCACCCCTCCACTTT CASNLPTDRSYNSPLHF TRBJ1-6 TRBV2 . .
TGCGCCAGCAGCTTGGCCGAGGGGGGGCACGACACCATATATTTT CASSLAEGGHDTIYF TRBJ1-3 TRBV5-1 . .
TGCGCCAGCAGCCCGGGGACAGGAGCCTACGAGCAGTACTTC CASSPGTGAYEQYF TRBJ2-7 TRBV5-1 TRBD1 .
TGTGCCAGCAGCGCCACGGCAGGCGCCAACTATGGCTACACCTTC CASSATAGANYGYTF TRBJ1-2 TRBV6-5 . once
TGCAGCGTTGAAAGGGGCGGGGCAGATACGCAGTATTTT CSVERGGADTQYF TRBJ2-3 TRBV29-1 . .
TGTGCCAGCACCCGTCTTCCAGGCGAGCCCCAGCATTTT CASTRLPGEPQHF TRBJ1-5 TRBV2 . once
TGTGCCAGCAGCCATTTTAGCGGGGGGGCCCGGAATGAGCAGTTCTTC CASSHFSGGARNEQFF TRBJ2-1 TRBV3-1/TRBV3-2 TRBD2 .
TGTGCCAGCAGCTTGGACGGTCAGGGTAATTCACCCCTCCACTTT CASSLDGQGNSPLHF TRBJ1-6 TRBV5-5 . .
TGTGCCAGCAGAGACAGGGTTTCTACTAATGAAAAACTGTTTTTT CASRDRVSTNEKLFF TRBJ1-4 TRBV28 TRBD1 .
TGCGCCAGCAGCCAAGCGGAGTACAATGAGCAGTTCTTC CASSQAEYNEQFF TRBJ2-1 TRBV4-1 . .
TGTGCCAGCAGCCACCGAATAAAGAAGGGGGCCATCACCGGGGAGCTGTTTTTT CASSHRIKKGAITGELFF TRBJ2-2 TRBV14 TRBD1 .
TGTGCCAGCAGTTTCAGGGGAGATACGCAGTATTTT CASSFRGDTQYF TRBJ2-3 TRBV28 . .
TGCGCCAGCAGTGAGTCAGGAGGGAATGGAAACACCATATATTTT CASSESGGNGNTIYF TRBJ1-3 TRBV10-2 . .
TGCAGCGTCCCCGGACAGGGGGGTCCCTATGGCTACACCTTC CSVPGQGGPYGYTF TRBJ1-2 TRBV29-1 TRBD1 few
TGTGCCAGCAGCTTCCGAAGGGGGGGAGCAACTAATGAAAAACTGTTTTTT CASSFRRGGATNEKLFF TRBJ1-4 TRBV7-9 . .
TGTGCCAGCAGCTTGGCCATGACAGACAGCAATCAGCCCCAGCATTTT CASSLAMTDSNQPQHF TRBJ1-5 TRBV5-5 . .
TGTGCCAGCAGTCCCCGGGTCCGACGCTACGGCTACACCTTC CASSPRVRRYGYTF TRBJ1-2 TRBV28 . .
TGTGCCAGCAGCCACAGTCGGGGCACCGGGGAGCTGTTTTTT CASSHSRGTGELFF TRBJ2-2 TRBV6-2/TRBV6-3 . .
TGTGCCAGCAGGTCAACAGGTTTTAATGAAAAACTGTTTTTT CASRSTGFNEKLFF TRBJ1-4 TRBV6-5 . .
TGTGCCAGCTCACCTCCAGGGGCAAGTAGCAATCAGCCCCAGCATTTT CASSPPGASSNQPQHF TRBJ1-5 TRBV18 . .
TGTGCCAGCAGCGTAGGGGACAGGGGGCTTAAGGGTGAGCAGTTCTTC CASSVGDRGLKGEQFF TRBJ2-1 TRBV9 TRBD1 .
TGTGCCAGCAGCCCGTCGACAGGCACAGATACGCAGTATTTT CASSPSTGTDTQYF TRBJ2-3 TRBV11-2 . .
TGCGCCAGCAGCCAAGATGAGGCGGGAAAATCCCAAGAGACCCAGTACTTC CASSQDEAGKSQETQYF TRBJ2-5 TRBV4-3 . .
TGTGCCAGTAGTATAAGACACCTAAACAATGAGCAGTTCTTC CASSIRHLNNEQFF TRBJ2-1 TRBV19 . .
TGTGCCAGCAGCATACAAGGAGCAGCTTCCTACGAGCAGTACTTC CASSIQGAASYEQYF TRBJ2-7 TRBV7-9 . .
TGCGCCAGCAGCCTTGGTAGCGGGGGCCGCACAGATACGCAGTATTTT CASSLGSGGRTDTQYF TRBJ2-3 TRBV4-1 TRBD2 .
TGTGCCAGCAGCTTGGATTACCCAGTATACGGCAGGGGCCAAGAGACCCAGTACTTC CASSLDYPVYGRGQETQYF TRBJ2-5 TRBV5-5 . .
TGTGCCAGCAGCCCCGGGGGGAGACAGGGGAAGGAGTACTTC CASSPGGRQGKEYF TRBJ2-7 TRBV7-8 . .
TGTGCCACCAGTGGCGTGGGGGGACCAGCTAACTATGGCTACACCTTC CATSGVGGPANYGYTF TRBJ1-2 TRBV24-1 . .
TGTGCCAGCAGGGGGGGAGCGGTTATTCGCACAGATACGCAGTATTTT CASRGGAVIRTDTQYF TRBJ2-3 TRBV7-9 . once
TGTGCCAGTAGTATGGCGCAGGAAAGGGGCTATGGCTACACCTTC CASSMAQERGYGYTF TRBJ1-2 TRBV19 . .
TGTGCCAGCAGCCAAGAAGCTCACTCTGGAAACACCATATATTTT CASSQEAHSGNTIYF TRBJ1-3 TRBV14 . .
TGTGCCAGCAGTCGGGACAGGGCGGGGGGCTACACCTTC CASSRDRAGGYTF TRBJ1-2 TRBV5-4 TRBD1 .
TGTGCCAGCAGCTTGGTCGGCTCAGGGGGGACTGAAGCTTTCTTT CASSLVGSGGTEAFF TRBJ1-1 TRBV5-5 TRBD1 .
TGTGCCACCAGTAGCCCAGGTGGCACCGGGGAGCTGTTTTTT CATSSPGGTGELFF TRBJ2-2 TRBV24-1 . .
TGCGCCAGCAGCCAGCCAAATCAGGGTTTGTATGGCTACACCTTC CASSQPNQGLYGYTF TRBJ1-2 TRBV4-1 . .
TGTGCCAGCAGCGGTGGGGGGTTTTACGAGCAGTACTTC CASSGGGFYEQYF TRBJ2-7 TRBV9 . once
TGCGCCAGCAGCCAAGAGACGGGGGAAACCTATAATTCACCCCTCCACTTT CASSQETGETYNSPLHF TRBJ1-6 TRBV4-3 . .
TGTGCCAGCAGCTTCTTAGGGGGCTTCTATAGTTGCTATAATTCACCCCTCCACTTT CASSFLGGFYSCYNSPLHF TRBJ1-6 TRBV7-6 TRBD1 .
TGTGCCAGCACCCCGGAGGGACAGGGGAGGACCTACGAGCAGTACTTC CASTPEGQGRTYEQYF TRBJ2-7 TRBV28 TRBD1 .
TGTGCCAGCAGTTCCATTCAAGGCGGGAACTATGGCTACACCTTC CASSSIQGGNYGYTF TRBJ1-2 TRBV28 . .
TGTGCCAGCACGCCCCCCCTGGGGGCGCAGAACACTGAAGCTTTCTTT CASTPPLGAQNTEAFF TRBJ1-1 TRBV28 . .
TGCGCCAGCAGCCGGGGGACTAGCACCTACGTGGATACCTACGAGCAGTACTTC CASSRGTSTYVDTYEQYF TRBJ2-7 TRBV5-1 TRBD2 once
TGTGCCAGCAGCTTCAGCGGGGGCCCCGGGCAGTACTTC CASSFSGGPGQYF TRBJ2-7 TRBV5-6 TRBD2 .